The text below deals with one T cell receptor (beta chain). Its antigen is not known. Genes and germline are mouse. Read sequence stops 1 residue before the CDR3 end, and the germline J gene provides the missing end. The CDR3 has 14 amino acids. Looked up from germline, CDR1 is SGHDT and CDR2 is FRDEAV. V lost 5 bases and J lost 2, with 12 bases in between. The data were obtained in a study of tissue T cells after allogeneic stem cell transplantation. TCRbeta CDR3 was sequenced at survey depth with template counts. Generated by immunoSEQ multiplex PCR, the TCRdb table keeps only in-frame clones and is missing some. The sample includes some 48,000 clones, approximately 70% of them seen just once. Study observations and caveats: Across patients, clones rarely overlapped, yet motif clusters were shared tissue-specifically. Limitations included a small, clinically heterogeneous cohort and limited sampling depth.

This TCR was sampled from a pool of C57BL/6 mice in good health. The chain combines TRBV14 with TRBJ2-5; D remains ambiguous. Sequencing input: sorted cells pooled from one or two spleens. CDR3 sequence: CASSPGPGQDTQYF. Partial CDR3 DNA: TGTGCCAGCAGCCCCGGACCCGGCCAAGACACCCAGTAC.